This T cell receptor (beta chain) was recovered during a study of shared clonotypes between healthy human individuals. Only in-frame clones appear in the TCRdb table, and some are missing; sequencing was by immunoSEQ multiplex PCR. The data contain around 580,000 clones, 95% to 98% of them singletons. CD8 cells classed as naive were CD45RO-negative and positively selected for CCR7, excluding terminally differentiated effector memory CD45RA+ cells. V gave up 10 bases and J gave up 4 bases, with 11 bases separating them. Germline CDR1 is LNHDA and CDR2 is SQIVND (reference sequence). The CDR3 consists of 12 residues.

The V gene is TRBV19, the J gene TRBJ2-1; maybe TRBD2 (6 bases). The sequence was obtained from a young man in good health. The sequencing sample was made of naive CD8+ T cells sorted from blood. The CDR3 here is CATGDAYNEQFF. For the CDR3, the DNA is TGTGCCACGGGGGATGCTTACAATGAGCAGTTCTTC.